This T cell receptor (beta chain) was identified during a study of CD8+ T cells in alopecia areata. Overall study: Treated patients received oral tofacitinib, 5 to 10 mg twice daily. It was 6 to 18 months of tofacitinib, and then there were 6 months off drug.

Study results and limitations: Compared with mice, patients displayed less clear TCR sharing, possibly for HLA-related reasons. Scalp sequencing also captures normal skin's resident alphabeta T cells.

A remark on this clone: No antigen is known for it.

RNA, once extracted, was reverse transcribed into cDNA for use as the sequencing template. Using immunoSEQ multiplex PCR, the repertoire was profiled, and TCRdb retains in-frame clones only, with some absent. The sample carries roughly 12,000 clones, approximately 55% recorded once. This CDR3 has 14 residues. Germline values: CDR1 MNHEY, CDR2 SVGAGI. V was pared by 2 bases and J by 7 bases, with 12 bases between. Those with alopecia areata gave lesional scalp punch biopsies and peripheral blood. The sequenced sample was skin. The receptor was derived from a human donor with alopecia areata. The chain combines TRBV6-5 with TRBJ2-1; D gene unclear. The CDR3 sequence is CASSYTGHGNEQFF. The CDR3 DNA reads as TGTGCCAGCAGTTACACGGGTCATGGGAATGAGCAGTTCTTC.